Below are 32 T cell receptor beta chains sequenced from a single sample in a study of PD-1 blockade in classical Hodgkin lymphoma. Brentuximab vedotin exposure varied among the patients, all of whom had relapsed after autologous stem cell transplantation. Magnetic negative selection isolated CD8+ T cells from thawed PBMCs. Sequenced by immunoSEQ multiplex PCR; TCRdb stores in-frame clones only, minus some. The top ten hold over 6.5% of the sample, which has about 28,000 clones, 80% to 90% seen once. Source: CD8+ T cells from blood, taken at baseline. Receptor source: a human donor with classical Hodgkin lymphoma.

The count of this clone is one. This chain links TRBV27 with TRBJ2-5, with TRBD1 matching 9 bases. The CDR3 is made up of 15 amino acids. The V and J ends lost 6 bases and 1 base, in that order; junction bases with no gene match: 6. The V gene's germline CDR1 is MNHEY and CDR2 SMNVEV (reference sequence). The CDR3: CASSRWTGVQETQYF. DNA of the CDR3: TGTGCCAGCAGCCGATGGACAGGGGTCCAAGAGACCCAGTACTTC.

J is TRBJ2-5 and V is TRBV19; D is perhaps TRBD2 (5 bases). Germline values: CDR1 LNHDA, CDR2 SQIVND (reference sequence). V was clipped by 11 bases and J by 4 bases, with 11 bases between them. The CDR3 covers 11 residues. The CDR3 protein is CARGSGETQYF. CDR3 in DNA: TGTGCCCGTGGGAGCGGAGAGACCCAGTACTTC.

The CDR3 is CASSFGQIYNEQFF. Here the CDR3 DNA reads TGTGCCAGCAGCTTCGGACAGATCTACAATGAGCAGTTCTTC. This chain joins TRBV5-4 and TRBJ2-1; tentative D call: TRBD1 (6 bases). V was pared by 2 bases and J by 3 bases, with 9 bases between. The CDR3 is 14 residues long. CDR1 is SGHNT, CDR2 YYREEE, per germline (reference sequence).

This clone was recorded once. The V and J genes are TRBV27 and TRBJ1-1; no definite D call. Germline loops: CDR1 MNHEY, CDR2 SMNVEV (reference sequence). The CDR3 covers 11 residues. Trimming left V 6 bases short and J 6 bases short, with 8 bases between. CDR3 in amino acids: CASSYSSEAFF. In DNA form, the CDR3 reads TGTGCCAGCAGCTACAGCTCTGAAGCTTTCTTT.

The chain carries TRBV2 and TRBJ1-5, with 10 bases that match TRBD1. Unmatched junction bases numbered 5, after V lost 3 bases and J lost 3 bases. The germline V gene encodes CDR1 SNHLY and CDR2 FYNNEI. CDR3 length: 16 residues. CDR3 amino acids: CASSERQGAYNQPQHF. The CDR3 DNA follows: TGTGCCAGCAGTGAGAGACAGGGGGCTTACAATCAGCCCCAGCATTTT.

The J gene is TRBJ2-3, the V gene TRBV5-1; TRBD2 might be the D (6 bases). The CDR3 covers 15 residues. Germline V lookup: CDR1 SGHRS, CDR2 YFSETQ. V lost 0 bases and J 6 bases, leaving 14 bases between the germline ends. CDR3: CASSLVYGRTDTQYF. The CDR3 DNA is TGCGCCAGCAGCTTGGTGTATGGGAGGACCGATACGCAGTATTTT.

The chain employs TRBV6-5 and TRBJ2-2; no firm D call. V lost 1 base and J 1 base, leaving 10 bases between the germline ends. The CDR3 sequence is 16 residues long. Germline V gene sequence: CDR1 MNHEY, CDR2 SVGAGI. CDR3 region: CASSYFPEMNTGELFF. CDR3 nucleotide sequence: TGTGCCAGCAGTTACTTTCCAGAGATGAACACCGGGGAGCTGTTTTTT.

The chain uses TRBV30 and TRBJ2-7; 8 nucleotides align to TRBD1. The CDR3 runs to 14 residues. With V trimmed by 5 bases and J by 4 bases, 10 bases remained unmatched. Germline V gene lookup returns CDR1 GTSNPN and CDR2 SVGIG (reference sequence). The CDR3 DNA is TGTGCCTGGGGATCGACAGGGGCAATGTACGAGCAGTACTTC. This codes for CAWGSTGAMYEQYF.

V gene TRBV7-9 combines with J gene TRBJ2-1; TRBD2 is a possible D gene (6 bases). Germline V CDR1 and CDR2: SEHNR, FQNEAQ (reference sequence). The germline V and J ends were trimmed by 1 base and 8 bases, with 24 bases remaining between them. This CDR3 contains 18 residues. This chain's CDR3 is CASSLEGLAANHPDEQFF. In DNA, the CDR3 is TGTGCCAGCAGCTTAGAGGGGTTAGCGGCCAACCATCCGGATGAGCAGTTCTTC.

This chain joins TRBV7-2 and TRBJ2-7; tentatively, D is TRBD2 (5 bases). The CDR3 totals 14 residues. Trimming cost V 4 bases and J 2 bases, with 12 bases left between them. Germline CDR1 is SGHTA and CDR2 is FQGNSA. The CDR3 nucleotides are TGTGCCAGCAGCTCGAGGGAGCTGGCCTACGAGCAGTACTTC. Translated, it gives CASSSRELAYEQYF. The full variable domain, with the rest looked up from reference TRBV7-2 and TRBJ2-7, is GAGVSQSPSNKVTEKGKDVELRCDPISGHTALYWYRQSLGQGLEFLIYFQGNSAPDKSGLPSDRFSAERTGGSVSTLTIQRTQQEDSAVYLCASSSRELAYEQYFGPGTRLTVT.

The V call is TRBV5-6, the J call TRBJ2-7; 9 bases are a match to TRBD1. Germline-derived CDR1 and CDR2 are SGHDT and YYEEEE. V trimming: 3 bases; J trimming: 3 bases; junction bases outside the gene matches: 7. The CDR3 covers 15 residues. DNA for the CDR3: TGTGCCAGCAGCTCCCCCGGGACAGGGCTCTACGAGCAGTACTTC. Translation: CASSSPGTGLYEQYF.

DNA of the CDR3: TGTGCCAGCAGCCCAGGACAGGCGGCGAACACTGAAGCTTTCTTT. This translates into CASSPGQAANTEAFF. J is TRBJ1-1 and V is TRBV9, with 7 bases fitting TRBD1. The CDR3 is 15 residues long. Germline lookup yields CDR1 SGDLS and CDR2 YYNGEE. Germline trimming cut 4 bases from V and 1 base from J; bases unmatched to any gene: 7.

The V call is TRBV16, the J call TRBJ2-7; 9 bases align to TRBD2. Germline CDR1 KGHSY, CDR2 FQNENV. The length of the CDR3 is 18 residues. Trimming removed 2 bases from V and 2 bases from J; junction bases left unmatched: 13. CDR3 protein: CASSQGILAGETPYEQYF. The DNA for the CDR3 is TGTGCCAGCAGCCAAGGTATCTTAGCGGGAGAGACCCCCTACGAGCAGTACTTC.

CDR3 protein: CASSPYGQENYGYTF. Here the CDR3 DNA reads TGTGCCAGCAGCCCCTACGGACAGGAGAACTATGGCTACACCTTC. The chain is built from TRBV5-6 and TRBJ1-2; 7 bases map to TRBD1. The CDR3 has 15 residues. Germline CDR1 is SGHDT and CDR2 is YYEEEE. Trimming cost V 4 bases and J 2 bases; bases outside gene matches: 8.

V is TRBV7-8 and J is TRBJ2-7, with no clear D. From germline, CDR1 is SGHVS and CDR2 FQNEAQ. With 6 bases removed from V and 5 bases from J, the gap between germline ends came to 23 bases. This CDR3 comprises 16 residues. In DNA, the CDR3 is TGTGCCAGCAGTTCCCCGAGTTTGGGGTGGCGTAACGAGCAGTACTTC. It yields the protein CASSSPSLGWRNEQYF.

The chain links TRBV27 to TRBJ2-7, with 9 nucleotides matching TRBD2. The germline CDR1 and CDR2 sequences are MNHEY and SMNVEV (reference sequence). Trimming took 6 bases from V and 3 from J; bases not matched to a gene: 12. This CDR3 spans 16 amino acids. CDR3 amino acids: CASSPIRGGGVYEQYF. The CDR3 DNA reads TGTGCCAGCAGCCCCATCAGGGGCGGGGGGGTCTACGAGCAGTACTTC.

V and J are TRBV7-2 and TRBJ1-4; D unresolved. V lost 2 bases and J lost 5, with 18 bases in between. CDR3 length equals 17 residues. The V gene's germline CDR1 is SGHTA and CDR2 FQGNSA. The CDR3 nucleotides are TGTGCCAGCAGCTTATCCTGGAGACCAGTGACAAATGAAAAACTGTTTTTT. Its protein is CASSLSWRPVTNEKLFF.

This clone was found a few times. This sequence joins TRBV20-1 and TRBJ2-7; D call uncertain. The CDR3 is 10 residues long. V lost 6 bases and J lost 9, with 12 bases in between. Looked up from germline, CDR1 is DFQATT and CDR2 is SNEGSKA (reference sequence). CDR3 nucleotide sequence: TGCAGTGCCGAGTCGGACCCGCAGTACTTC. Translated, it gives CSAESDPQYF.

The chain joins TRBV15 to TRBJ2-5; D ambiguous. The ends were cut back, 5 bases at V and 1 base at J, with 11 bases in the middle. From germline, CDR1 is LNHNV and CDR2 YYDKDF (reference sequence). The CDR3 loop spans 14 amino acids. Here the CDR3 reads CATSQGGRQETQYF. CDR3 coding DNA: TGTGCCACCAGCCAAGGTGGGCGCCAAGAGACCCAGTACTTC.

This chain connects TRBV4-1 to TRBJ2-1; unclear D gene. The V gene lost 0 bases and the J gene lost 1 base, with 7 bases spanning the gap. The length of the CDR3 is 15 residues. Per germline, CDR1 MGHRA and CDR2 YSYEKL. The CDR3 region is CASSQDKGSYNEQFF. For the CDR3, the DNA is TGCGCCAGCAGCCAAGATAAGGGATCCTACAATGAGCAGTTCTTC.

This clone was found once. The chain couples TRBV27 to TRBJ2-7; a weak D match, TRBD1 (6 bases). CDR1 and CDR2 from the germline V gene are MNHEY and SMNVEV (reference sequence). The germline V and J ends were trimmed by 3 bases and 4 bases, with 13 bases remaining between them. This CDR3 has 14 residues. The CDR3 bases are TGTGCCAGCAGTTTGGACAGCTCCCTGTACGAGCAGTACTTC. Translated: CASSLDSSLYEQYF.

The chain has TRBV11-2 and TRBJ1-1; D gene uncertain. This CDR3 spans 14 amino acids. The V gene lost 3 bases and the J gene lost 0 bases, with 8 bases spanning the gap. CDR1 and CDR2 from the germline V gene are SGHAT and FQNNGV. The DNA for the CDR3 is TGTGCCAGCAGCTTTGGGGTTATGAACACTGAAGCTTTCTTT. Its protein is CASSFGVMNTEAFF.

This clone has a single count. The chain joins TRBV15 to TRBJ1-2; no clear D. Germline assignment: CDR1 LNHNV and CDR2 YYDKDF (reference sequence). The CDR3 spans 16 residues. V was cut by 0 bases and J by 2 bases, with 13 bases left in between. The DNA of the CDR3 is TGTGCCACCAGCAGAGATTCCTTCTTAGGGAACTATGGCTACACCTTC. Encoded protein: CATSRDSFLGNYGYTF.

This chain connects TRBV9 to TRBJ1-2, with 7 bases aligning to TRBD1. Germline V CDR1 and CDR2: SGDLS, YYNGEE. The CDR3 has 14 residues. J was trimmed by 4 bases and V by 4 bases; bases with no gene match: 7. The CDR3: CASSPGGGSYGYTF. The DNA of the CDR3 is TGTGCCAGCAGCCCAGGAGGGGGCAGCTATGGCTACACCTTC. The full variable domain, with the rest looked up from reference TRBV9 and TRBJ1-2, is DSGVTQTPKHLITATGQRVTLRCSPRSGDLSVYWYQQSLDQGLQFLIQYYNGEERAKGNILERFSAQQFPDLHSELNLSSLELGDSALYFCASSPGGGSYGYTFGSGTRLTVV.

This sequence joins TRBV28 and TRBJ1-1, with D unresolved. The germline V and J ends were trimmed by 2 bases and 1 base, with 5 bases remaining between them. Per germline, CDR1 MDHEN and CDR2 SYDVKM. The CDR3 loop spans 13 amino acids. CDR3 DNA: TGTGCCAGCAGTTTAGCGGGGAACACTGAAGCTTTCTTT. Translating it yields CASSLAGNTEAFF.

The chain carries TRBV5-4 and TRBJ2-5; tentatively, D is TRBD2 (5 bases). Per germline, CDR1 SGHNT and CDR2 YYREEE (reference sequence). The CDR3 loop spans 19 amino acids. V was clipped by 4 bases and J by 2 bases, with 27 bases between them. This CDR3 is CASSGAFKGAPAIQETQYF. CDR3 in DNA: TGTGCCAGCAGCGGAGCGTTTAAGGGAGCCCCGGCAATTCAAGAGACCCAGTACTTC.

V is TRBV6-1 and J is TRBJ1-2, with D possibly matching TRBD1 (6 bases). The germline V gene encodes CDR1 MNHNS and CDR2 SASEGT. CDR3 length: 15 amino acids. V was cut by 2 bases and J by 6 bases, with 16 bases left in between. CDR3 nucleotides: TGTGCCAGCAGTGAATTCGGCAGGGGAGTGGATGGCTACACCTTC. It specifies CASSEFGRGVDGYTF.

The rearrangement links TRBV4-1 to TRBJ2-1; maybe TRBD1 (5 bases). Germline V CDR1 and CDR2: MGHRA, YSYEKL. V was trimmed by 4 bases and J by 12 bases, leaving 31 bases between them. The CDR3 has 18 residues. In DNA form, the CDR3 reads TGCGCCAGCAGCCCGACCCCAGCAGACAGTCTACTGAGGAGTGGGCAGTTCTTC. Protein product: CASSPTPADSLLRSGQFF.

The rearrangement joins TRBV29-1 to TRBJ2-2; D is uncertain. From germline, CDR1 is SQVTM and CDR2 ANQGSEA. V lost 8 bases and J lost 2, with 12 bases in between. This CDR3 has 13 residues. The CDR3 reads CSISWPNTGELFF. The CDR3 nucleotides are TGCAGCATATCTTGGCCTAACACCGGGGAGCTGTTTTTT.

The chain carries TRBV5-1 and TRBJ2-6, with TRBD1 as a possible D gene (6 bases). V dropped 4 bases and J dropped 2 bases, with 25 bases sitting between them. This CDR3 spans 20 amino acids. CDR1 and CDR2 (germline): SGHRS, YFSETQ. The CDR3 loop reads CASSHRPTGSLGAGANVLTF. CDR3 DNA sequence: TGCGCCAGCAGCCACCGCCCTACAGGGTCCCTCGGGGCTGGGGCCAACGTCCTGACTTTC.

V gene TRBV11-2 combines with J gene TRBJ2-7, with a weak D call TRBD1 (6 bases). Germline V CDR1 and CDR2: SGHAT, FQNNGV. The V end was cut by 2 bases, the J end by 0 bases, with 11 bases between. The CDR3 covers 15 residues. The CDR3 DNA follows: TGTGCCAGCAGCTTATATAGGGGGAGCTCCTACGAGCAGTACTTC. It codes for CASSLYRGSSYEQYF. Variable domain in full (rest from reference TRBV11-2 and TRBJ2-7): EAGVAQSPRYKIIEKRQSVAFWCNPISGHATLYWYQQILGQGPKLLIQFQNNGVVDDSQLPKDRFSAERLKGVDSTLKIQPAKLEDSAVYLCASSLYRGSSYEQYFGPGTRLTVT.

The rearrangement joins TRBV27 to TRBJ2-7; TRBD2 might be the D (6 bases). This CDR3 spans 14 amino acids. V lost 3 bases and J lost 5, with 14 bases in between. Germline loops: CDR1 MNHEY, CDR2 SMNVEV (reference sequence). The CDR3 sequence: CASSFGRGMDEQYF. CDR3 bases: TGTGCCAGCAGTTTTGGTCGGGGGATGGACGAGCAGTACTTC.